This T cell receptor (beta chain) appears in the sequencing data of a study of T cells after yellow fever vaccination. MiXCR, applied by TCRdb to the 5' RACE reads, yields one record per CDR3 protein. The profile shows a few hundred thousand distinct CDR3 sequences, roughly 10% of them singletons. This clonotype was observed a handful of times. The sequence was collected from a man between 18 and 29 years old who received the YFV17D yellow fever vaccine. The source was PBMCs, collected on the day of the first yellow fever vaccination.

CDR3 protein: CATSSGSYNEQFF. The CDR3 bases are TGTGCCACCAGCAGCGGCTCCTACAATGAGCAGTTCTTC. V is TRBV15 and J is TRBJ2-1, with D unclear. The V and J ends lost 3 bases and 0 bases respectively, with 3 bases between them. The CDR3 loop spans 13 amino acids. Germline assignment: CDR1 LNHNV and CDR2 YYDKDF (reference sequence).